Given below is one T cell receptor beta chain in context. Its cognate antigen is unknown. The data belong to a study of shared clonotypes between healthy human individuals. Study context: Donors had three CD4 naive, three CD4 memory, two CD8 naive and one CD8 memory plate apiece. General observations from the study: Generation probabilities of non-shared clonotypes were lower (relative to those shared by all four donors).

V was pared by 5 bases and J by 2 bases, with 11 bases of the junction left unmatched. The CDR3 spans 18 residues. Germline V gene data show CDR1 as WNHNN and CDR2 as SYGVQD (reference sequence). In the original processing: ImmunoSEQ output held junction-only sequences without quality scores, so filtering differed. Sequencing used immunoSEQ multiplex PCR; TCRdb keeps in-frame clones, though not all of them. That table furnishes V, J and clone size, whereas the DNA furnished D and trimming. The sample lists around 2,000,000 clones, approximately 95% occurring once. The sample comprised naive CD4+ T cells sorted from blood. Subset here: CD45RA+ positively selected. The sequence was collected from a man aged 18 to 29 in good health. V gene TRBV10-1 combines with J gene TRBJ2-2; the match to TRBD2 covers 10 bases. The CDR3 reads CASSFHPLAGANTGELFF. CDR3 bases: TGCGCCAGCAGTTTCCATCCCCTAGCGGGGGCCAACACCGGGGAGCTGTTTTTT.